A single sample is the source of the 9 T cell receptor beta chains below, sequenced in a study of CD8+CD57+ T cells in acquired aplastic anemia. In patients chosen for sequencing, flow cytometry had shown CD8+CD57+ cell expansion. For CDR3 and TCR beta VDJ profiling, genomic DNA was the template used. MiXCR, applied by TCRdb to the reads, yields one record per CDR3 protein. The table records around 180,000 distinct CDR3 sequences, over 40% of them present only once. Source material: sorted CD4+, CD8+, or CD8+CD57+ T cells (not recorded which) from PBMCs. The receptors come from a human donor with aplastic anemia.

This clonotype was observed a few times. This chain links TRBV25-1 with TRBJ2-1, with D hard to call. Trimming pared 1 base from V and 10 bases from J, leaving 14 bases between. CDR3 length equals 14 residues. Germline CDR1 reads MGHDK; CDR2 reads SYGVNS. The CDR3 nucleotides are TGTGCCAGCAGTGAATTAAAACGAGGATTGGAGCAGTTCTTC. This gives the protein CASSELKRGLEQFF.

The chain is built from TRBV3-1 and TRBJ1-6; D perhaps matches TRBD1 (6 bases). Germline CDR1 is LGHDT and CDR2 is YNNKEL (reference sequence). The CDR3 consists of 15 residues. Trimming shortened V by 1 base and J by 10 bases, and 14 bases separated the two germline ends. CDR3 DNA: TGTGCCAGCAGCCAAGCACAGGGAGTAACCTCACCCCTCCACTTT. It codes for CASSQAQGVTSPLHF. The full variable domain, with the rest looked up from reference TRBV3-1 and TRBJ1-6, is DTAVSQTPKYLVTQMGNDKSIKCEQNLGHDTMYWYKQDSKKFLKIMFSYNNKELIINETVPNRFSPKSPDKAHLNLHINSLELGDSAVYFCASSQAQGVTSPLHFGNGTRLTVT.

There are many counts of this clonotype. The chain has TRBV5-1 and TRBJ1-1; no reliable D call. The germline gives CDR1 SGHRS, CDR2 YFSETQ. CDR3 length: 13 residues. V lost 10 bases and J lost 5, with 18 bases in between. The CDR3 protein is CASGVVRGTEAFF. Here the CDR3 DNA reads TGCGCCTCCGGGGTTGTCCGAGGTACTGAAGCTTTCTTT.

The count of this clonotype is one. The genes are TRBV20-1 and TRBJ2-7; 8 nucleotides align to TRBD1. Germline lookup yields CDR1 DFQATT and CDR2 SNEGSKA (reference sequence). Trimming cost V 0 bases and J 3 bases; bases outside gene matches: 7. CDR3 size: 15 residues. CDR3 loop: CSARDQGAKHYEQYF. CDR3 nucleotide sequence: TGCAGTGCTAGAGATCAGGGGGCGAAGCACTACGAGCAGTACTTC.

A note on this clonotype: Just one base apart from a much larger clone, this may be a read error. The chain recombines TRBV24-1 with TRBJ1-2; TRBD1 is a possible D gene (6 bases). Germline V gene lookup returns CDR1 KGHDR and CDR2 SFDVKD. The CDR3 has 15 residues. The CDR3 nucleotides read TGTGCCAGCAGTGAGGGGGGCCCACAGGGTATGGGCTACACCTTC. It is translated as CASSEGGPQGMGYTF.

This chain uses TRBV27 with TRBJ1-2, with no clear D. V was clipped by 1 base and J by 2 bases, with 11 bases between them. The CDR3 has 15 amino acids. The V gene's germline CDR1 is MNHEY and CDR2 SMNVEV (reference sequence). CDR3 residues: CASSLLGMGNYGYTF. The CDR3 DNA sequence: TGTGCCAGCAGTTTATTGGGAATGGGGAACTATGGCTACACCTTC.

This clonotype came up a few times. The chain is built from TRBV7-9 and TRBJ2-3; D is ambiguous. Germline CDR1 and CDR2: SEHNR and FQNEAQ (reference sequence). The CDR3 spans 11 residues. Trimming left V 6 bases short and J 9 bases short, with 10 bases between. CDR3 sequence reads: CASSTLPTQYF. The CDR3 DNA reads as TGTGCCAGCAGTACTCTCCCGACGCAGTATTTT.

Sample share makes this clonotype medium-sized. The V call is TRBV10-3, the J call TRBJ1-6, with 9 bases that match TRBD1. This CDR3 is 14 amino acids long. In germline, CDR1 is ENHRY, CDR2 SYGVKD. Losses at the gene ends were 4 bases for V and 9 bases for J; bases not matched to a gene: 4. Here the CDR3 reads CAISAGQGGSPLHF. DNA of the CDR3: TGTGCCATCAGTGCGGGACAGGGTGGTTCACCCCTCCACTTT.

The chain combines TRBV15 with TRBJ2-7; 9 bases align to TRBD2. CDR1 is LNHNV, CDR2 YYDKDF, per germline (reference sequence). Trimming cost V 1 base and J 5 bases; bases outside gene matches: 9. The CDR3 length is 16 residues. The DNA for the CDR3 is TGTGCCACCAGCAGAGCAACCGGGACTAGCTTCGACGAGCAGTACTTC. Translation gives CATSRATGTSFDEQYF.